One and the same sample provided the 11 T cell receptor beta chains below, sequenced in a study of beta chain features in type 1 diabetes. What was sequenced were expressed TCRB transcripts, since all of the isolated RNA had been reverse transcribed. This table comes from immunoSEQ multiplex PCR, and its TCRdb copy is limited to in-frame clones, with some not included. The table includes 150,000 or so clones, just over 9% detected once. Sequencing input: central memory CD4+ T cells from blood. These receptors were obtained from a woman younger than 35 in good health.

This clone was counted many times. The genes are TRBV29-1 and TRBJ2-1; 10 nucleotides agree with TRBD2. The germline V gene encodes CDR1 SQVTM and CDR2 ANQGSEA. The junction had 5 bases not matched to a gene; V was cut back by 8 bases and J by 4 bases. The CDR3 spans 13 residues. The CDR3 region has the DNA TGCAGCTCACAGCGGGAGGGTTACAATGAGCAGTTCTTC. This gives the protein CSSQREGYNEQFF.

This clone was recorded at least ten times. The V and J genes are TRBV7-9 and TRBJ1-3; D unresolved. V was cut by 6 bases and J by 0 bases, with 9 bases left in between. CDR1 and CDR2 (germline): SEHNR, FQNEAQ (reference sequence). The CDR3 is 14 residues long. CDR3 amino acids: CASSSGGSGNTIYF. Here the CDR3 DNA reads TGTGCCAGCAGTTCAGGAGGCTCTGGAAACACCATATATTTT.

This clone was counted between two and nine times. The chain uses TRBV7-9 and TRBJ2-3; TRBD1 matches at 7 bases. Per germline, CDR1 SEHNR and CDR2 FQNEAQ (reference sequence). The V gene end was trimmed by 5 bases and the J gene end by 2 bases; junction bases not matched to a gene: 7. This CDR3 contains 15 residues. The CDR3 loop is CASSHSGQLTDTQYF. CDR3 coding DNA: TGTGCCAGCAGCCATTCGGGACAGCTCACAGATACGCAGTATTTT.

Only a few counts were recorded for this clone. This sample includes further DNA sequences coding for the same CDR3. The V call is TRBV5-1, the J call TRBJ2-3; TRBD2 matches 9 bases. CDR3 length: 14 residues. The ends lost 2 bases at V and 3 bases at J; junction bases unmatched: 1. Germline values: CDR1 SGHRS, CDR2 YFSETQ. The chain's CDR3 is CASSFLAGTDTQYF. The CDR3 region has the DNA TGCGCCAGCAGCTTCCTAGCGGGAACAGATACGCAGTATTTT.

The chain is built from TRBV4-2 and TRBJ2-1, with 9 nucleotides matching TRBD2. Trimming took 4 bases from V and 2 from J; bases not matched to a gene: 6. Germline lookup yields CDR1 LGHNA and CDR2 YNFKEQ. The CDR3 is 16 amino acids. CDR3 sequence: CASSPASGVAYNEQFF. The CDR3 bases are TGTGCCAGCAGCCCAGCTAGCGGGGTGGCCTACAATGAGCAGTTCTTC.

This chain joins TRBV7-9 and TRBJ2-1; weak D call: TRBD2 (6 bases). The germline gives CDR1 SEHNR, CDR2 FQNEAQ (reference sequence). Deletions cut 2 bases from V and 0 bases from J, with 14 bases between. The CDR3 is made up of 17 amino acids. The CDR3 bases are TGTGCCAGCAGCTTACTAACCCACGGGAGCTCCTACAATGAGCAGTTCTTC. Translated: CASSLLTHGSSYNEQFF.

For the CDR3, the DNA is TGCGCCAGCAGCTTGCCCCATCCGAACACTGAAGCTTTCTTT. It is translated as CASSLPHPNTEAFF. V gene TRBV5-1 combines with J gene TRBJ1-1; no firm D call. The V end was cut by 1 base, the J end by 1 base, with 8 bases between. From germline, CDR1 is SGHRS and CDR2 YFSETQ. The CDR3 loop spans 14 amino acids.

This clone was detected a few times. This chain connects TRBV15 to TRBJ1-5, with 7 positions matching TRBD1. The ends lost 0 bases at V and 6 bases at J; junction bases unmatched: 8. Germline assignment: CDR1 LNHNV and CDR2 YYDKDF (reference sequence). The CDR3 has 16 residues. CDR3 amino acids: CATSRDQQGPRQPQHF. The DNA of the CDR3 is TGTGCCACCAGCAGAGATCAACAGGGGCCGCGTCAGCCCCAGCATTTT.

The chain is built from TRBV7-2 and TRBJ2-1, with TRBD2 matching over 12 bases. The CDR3 is 15 residues long. The trim removed 1 base at V and 6 bases at J, leaving 1 base unmatched. Per the germline V gene, CDR1 is SGHTA and CDR2 is FQGNSA. Here the CDR3 DNA reads TGTGCCAGCAGCTTAGGACTAGCGGGAGTCAATGAGCAGTTCTTC. It translates to CASSLGLAGVNEQFF.

V usage is TRBV7-2 and J usage is TRBJ2-7; 7 bases match TRBD2. CDR3 length: 15 residues. Per germline, CDR1 SGHTA and CDR2 FQGNSA. V lost 2 bases and J lost 5; bases outside the gene matches: 9. The CDR3 DNA follows: TGTGCCAGCAGCTTAAATGCGCGGGGGAGCGACGAGCAGTACTTC. It codes for CASSLNARGSDEQYF.

This clone was seen more than once but under ten times. This chain uses TRBV7-2 with TRBJ2-7, with 9 nucleotides matching TRBD1. The ends lost 5 bases at V and 5 bases at J; junction bases unmatched: 10. CDR1 SGHTA and CDR2 FQGNSA come from the germline V gene. The length of the CDR3 is 15 residues. The CDR3: CASSPQQGAVNEQYF. In DNA form, the CDR3 reads TGTGCCAGCAGCCCACAACAGGGGGCTGTGAACGAGCAGTACTTC.